Below, one T cell receptor beta chain is given with its context. Its cognate antigen is unknown. Germline loops: CDR1 SGHTA, CDR2 FQGTGA. The CDR3 is 15 amino acids. Trimming shortened V by 1 base and J by 2 bases, and 9 bases separated the two germline ends. These data belong to a study of OX40 agonist ivuxolimab in advanced cancers. As for the study in general: Of mixed ages from about 20 to 90 and averaging about 56 years, the group was roughly 83% male. Overall study findings and caveats: Among patients with partial responses at 0.1-3.0 mg/kg, clonal expansion was among the lowest. Both CD4+ and CD8+ T cell populations in blood had undergone clonal expansion by week 6 at 0.1 to 3.0 mg/kg.

Method: immunoSEQ multiplex PCR; TCRdb's copy keeps in-frame clones and lacks some. This sample has about 100,000 clones, with around 93% found just once. The TCR originated in an adult with an advanced solid tumor such as melanoma, head and neck, liver or kidney cancer. The chain is built from TRBV7-3 and TRBJ2-4; TRBD2 might be the D (5 bases). The source was CD4+ or CD8+ T cells sorted from blood, collected in a trial of the OX40 agonist ivuxolimab. This chain's CDR3 is CASSLIPGTKNIQYF. Written as DNA, the CDR3 is TGTGCCAGCAGCTTAATACCGGGAACCAAAAACATTCAGTACTTC.